Below, 9 T cell receptor beta chains from the same sample are listed, as sequenced in a study of shared T cell receptors in the human thymus. The method was immunoSEQ multiplex PCR; TCRdb's version includes in-frame clones alone and lacks a portion of them. The data contain some 640,000 clones, about 89% of them singletons. Another study also made use of these data, one on human thymus T cells.

The sequenced sample consisted of thymocytes. All receptors come from a boy under two years old with a congenital heart defect.

Only a few counts were recorded for this clone. This sequence joins TRBV10-3 and TRBJ1-2, with D unresolved. Germline V gene sequence: CDR1 ENHRY, CDR2 SYGVKD. This CDR3 contains 16 residues. V was trimmed by 10 bases and J by 4 bases, leaving 25 bases between them. The CDR3 DNA follows: TGTGCCACCTGGTTAGACGGAGAGTCCTCCTTCTATGGCTACACCTTC. Its translation is CATWLDGESSFYGYTF.

V gene TRBV10-1 combines with J gene TRBJ2-2, with 9 bases that match TRBD1. The CDR3 length is 17 residues. The junction had 7 bases not matched to a gene; V was cut back by 1 base and J by 4 bases. Germline CDR1 is WNHNN and CDR2 is SYGVQD (reference sequence). Here the CDR3 DNA reads TGCGCCAGCAGTGAGTTCAACAGGGGGCCGGCCACCGGGGAGCTGTTTTTT. Encoded protein: CASSEFNRGPATGELFF.

This chain connects TRBV5-1 to TRBJ2-7; D is possibly TRBD1 (6 bases). V was shortened by 4 bases and J by 2 bases, with 19 bases between the two germline ends. The CDR3 runs to 16 residues. Germline V gene sequence: CDR1 SGHRS, CDR2 YFSETQ. CDR3 bases: TGCGCCAGCAGCGATCACAGGGAGCCGCACCCCTACGAGCAGTACTTC. It specifies CASSDHREPHPYEQYF.

This chain joins TRBV5-8 and TRBJ2-7; 8 bases agree with TRBD1. Trimming took 7 bases from V and 5 from J; bases not matched to a gene: 2. The CDR3 consists of 11 residues. Germline V gene lookup returns CDR1 SGHTS and CDR2 YDEGEE. The CDR3 sequence is CASPDRDEQYF. In nucleotides, the CDR3 is TGTGCCAGCCCGGACAGGGACGAGCAGTACTTC.

The J gene is TRBJ1-1, the V gene TRBV9; 10 positions match TRBD1. Trimming cost V 3 bases and J 0 bases; bases outside gene matches: 11. Germline V gene data show CDR1 as SGDLS and CDR2 as YYNGEE. This CDR3 contains 18 residues. This CDR3 is CASSAWDRGPGMNTEAFF. CDR3 bases: TGTGCCAGCAGCGCCTGGGACAGGGGACCGGGTATGAACACTGAAGCTTTCTTT.

CDR3 coding DNA: TGTGCCAGTAGTTGCCTTAGACAGGGGTCGTCCAATCAGCCCCAGCATTTT. Its protein product is CASSCLRQGSSNQPQHF. The chain carries TRBV19 and TRBJ1-5; 8 bases are shared with TRBD1. After removal of 5 bases from V and 3 bases from J, the junction contained 12 bases not matched to a gene. The CDR3 consists of 17 residues. CDR1 and CDR2 (germline): LNHDA, SQIVND (reference sequence).

The chain uses TRBV2 and TRBJ2-1; 11 nucleotides match TRBD2. This CDR3 has 15 amino acids. V gave up 3 bases and J gave up 3 bases; unmatched junction bases: 1. Germline lookup yields CDR1 SNHLY and CDR2 FYNNEI. CDR3 in amino acids: CASSETSGVYNEQFF. CDR3 sequence (DNA): TGTGCCAGCAGTGAGACTAGCGGGGTCTACAATGAGCAGTTCTTC. Full variable domain (rest looked up from reference TRBV2 and TRBJ2-1): EPEVTQTPSHQVTQMGQEVILRCVPISNHLYFYWYRQILGQKVEFLVSFYNNEISEKSEIFDDQFSVERPDGSNFTLKIRSTKLEDSAMYFCASSETSGVYNEQFFGPGTRLTVL.

This clone was picked up one time. The rearrangement links TRBV7-2 to TRBJ2-5, with 7 positions matching TRBD1. V lost 5 bases and J lost 4; bases outside the gene matches: 16. This CDR3 contains 17 residues. From germline, CDR1 is SGHTA and CDR2 FQGNSA. CDR3 residues: CASSPPWFNRGRETQYF. CDR3 nucleotides: TGTGCCAGCAGCCCACCTTGGTTCAACAGGGGAAGAGAGACCCAGTACTTC.

Only one count was recorded for this clone. The germline gene is not matched at one end of the junction; a read error may be the cause. The V gene is TRBV5-6, the J gene TRBJ1-1, with D perhaps TRBD1 (5 bases). The V gene's germline CDR1 is SGHDT and CDR2 YYEEEE. The CDR3 consists of 15 residues. CDR3 sequence reads: CASSHPYGTGTEALF. The CDR3 DNA follows: TGTGCCAGCAGCCATCCGTATGGTACAGGCACTGAAGCTCTCTTT.